This T cell receptor beta chain was sequenced during a study of blood T cell repertoires in COVID-19. The overall study: Whether acute or convalescent, the COVID-19 samples came from the United States, Italy and Spain.

Using immunoSEQ multiplex PCR, the repertoire was profiled, and TCRdb retains in-frame clones only, with some absent. The sample carries tens of thousands of clones, 75% to 90% recorded once. Germline V lookup: CDR1 SGDLS, CDR2 YYNGEE. The CDR3 contains 17 residues. The V and J ends lost 4 bases and 1 base, in that order; junction bases with no gene match: 8. The sample consisted of peripheral blood. This TCR was recovered from a woman of 80 years or more with acute or convalescent COVID-19. V is TRBV9 and J is TRBJ1-3, with 10 bases lining up with TRBD1. The CDR3 protein is CASSPSTGGGSGNTIYF. CDR3 coding DNA: TGTGCCAGCAGCCCTTCGACAGGGGGCGGTTCTGGAAACACCATATATTTT.